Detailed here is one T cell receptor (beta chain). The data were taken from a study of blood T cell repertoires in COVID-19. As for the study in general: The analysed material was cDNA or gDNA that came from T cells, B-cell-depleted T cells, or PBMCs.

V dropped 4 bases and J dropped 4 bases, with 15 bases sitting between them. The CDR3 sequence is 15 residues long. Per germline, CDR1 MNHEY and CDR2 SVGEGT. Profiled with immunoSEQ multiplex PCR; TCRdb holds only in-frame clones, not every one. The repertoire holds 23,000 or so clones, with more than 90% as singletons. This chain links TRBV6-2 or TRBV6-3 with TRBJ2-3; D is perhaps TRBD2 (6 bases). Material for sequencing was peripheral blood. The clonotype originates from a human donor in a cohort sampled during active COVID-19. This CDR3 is CASSWDSLVPDTQYF. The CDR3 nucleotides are TGTGCCAGCAGTTGGGACTCTCTCGTCCCAGATACGCAGTATTTT.